The 2 T cell receptor beta chains reported below all come from one sample, sequenced in a study of OX40 agonist ivuxolimab in advanced cancers. Assay: immunoSEQ multiplex PCR; the TCRdb copy retains only in-frame clones and omits some. This sample carries 83,000 or so clones, more than 90% of them seen once, and the ten largest clones take around 0.75%. Sequenced here: CD4+ or CD8+ T cells sorted from blood, sampled in a trial of the OX40 agonist ivuxolimab. Every receptor here comes from an adult with an advanced solid tumor such as melanoma, head and neck, liver or kidney cancer.

The V gene is TRBV19, the J gene TRBJ1-4, with 7 bases lining up with TRBD1. The CDR3 consists of 15 residues. Trimming removed 7 bases from V and 5 bases from J; junction bases left unmatched: 10. Germline lookup yields CDR1 LNHDA and CDR2 SQIVND (reference sequence). Written as DNA, the CDR3 is TGTGCCAGTACCCTGAGGACAGGAGGAAATGAAAAACTGTTTTTT. It translates to CASTLRTGGNEKLFF. The full variable domain, rest sourced from reference TRBV19 and TRBJ1-4, is DGGITQSPKYLFRKEGQNVTLSCEQNLNHDAMYWYRQDPGQGLRLIYYSQIVNDFQKGDIAEGYSVSREKKESFPLTVTSAQKNPTAFYLCASTLRTGGNEKLFFGSGTQLSVL.

This sequence joins TRBV20-1 and TRBJ2-1, with unresolved D. V was clipped by 6 bases and J by 2 bases, with 5 bases between them. Germline loops: CDR1 DFQATT, CDR2 SNEGSKA (reference sequence). The CDR3 is made up of 11 amino acids. DNA for the CDR3: TGCAGTGCGGTCCCCTACAATGAGCAGTTCTTC. Translation gives CSAVPYNEQFF.